The source of this T cell receptor beta chain is a study of lymphopenia after photon versus proton radiotherapy. Study-wide results and caveats: Authors raise, but do not show, better survival with proton therapy. Oligoclonal CD8+ Temra expansion after nadir drove photon patients' diversity drop.

The assay was immunoSEQ multiplex PCR, and TCRdb's table has in-frame clones only and misses some. The data show about 16,000 clones, with approximately 91% seen just once and 45% to 60% held by the top ten. The junction had 3 bases not matched to a gene; V was cut back by 0 bases and J by 0 bases. The CDR3 contains 16 residues. Germline CDR1 SGHRS, CDR2 YFSETQ. In regard to this clone: The antigen is undetermined.

The sequence came from a woman aged 60 to 75 with cholangiocarcinoma. Some clones in this sample may be carry-over from other donors' samples. The chain is built from TRBV5-1 and TRBJ2-3; 8 bases are shared with TRBD2. The source material was peripheral blood, sampled from a patient treated with proton-based radiotherapy. CDR3 region: CASSLGSGDSTDTQYF. In nucleotides, the CDR3 is TGCGCCAGCAGCTTGGGTAGCGGGGACAGCACAGATACGCAGTATTTT. Full variable domain (rest looked up from reference TRBV5-1 and TRBJ2-3): KAGVTQTPRYLIKTRGQQVTLSCSPISGHRSVSWYQQTPGQGLQFLFEYFSETQRNKGNFPGRFSGRQFSNSRSEMNVSTLELGDSALYLCASSLGSGDSTDTQYFGPGTRLTVL.